Listed here is a single TCR beta chain. Its specificity is unknown. These data belong to a study of cytomegalovirus exposure and HLA in healthy donors. Study-wide results and limits: Reports showed the classifier diagnosing cytomegalovirus status with high specificity and sensitivity. Most TCR beta V segments were productive about 87% or about 30% of the time in an earlier analysis. In a later analysis, a missense DCLRE1C variant was linked to TCR beta V- and J-gene trimming.

Unrecorded immune exposure was likely among donors, who were nominally healthy when sampled. Per germline, CDR1 ENHRY and CDR2 SYGVKD. Trimming removed 0 bases from V and 8 bases from J, with 15 bases in between. This CDR3 has 15 residues. PCR was performed using 60 Vbeta and 13 Jbeta primers. Data came from immunoSEQ multiplex PCR; TCRdb stores just in-frame clones and leaves some out. The sample has under 130,000 clones, around 80% seen once; the top ten hold approximately 6.1%. Sequences were obtained from PBMCs. The gene calls are TRBV10-3 and TRBJ2-3, with D tentatively TRBD2 (6 bases). The receptor was derived from a man between 18 and 35 years old in good health and CMV-seronegative. Here the CDR3 reads CAISESRQGGGTQYF. CDR3 nucleotide sequence: TGTGCCATCAGTGAGTCGAGGCAGGGAGGCGGTACGCAGTATTTT.